The 10 T cell receptor beta chains below come from one sample, sequenced in a study of OX40 agonist ivuxolimab in advanced cancers. Here immunoSEQ multiplex PCR was the method, and the copy in TCRdb shows in-frame clones only, minus some. The sample includes tens of thousands of clones, around 80% seen only once; the top ten take approximately 1.2%. The sample here was CD4+ or CD8+ T cells sorted from blood, taken in a trial of the OX40 agonist ivuxolimab. The receptor set was obtained from an adult with an advanced solid tumor such as melanoma, head and neck, liver or kidney cancer.

The rearrangement uses TRBV12-5 and TRBJ2-6, with no clear D. With 3 bases removed from V and 0 bases from J, the gap between germline ends came to 6 bases. The CDR3 is 15 residues long. Germline V CDR1 and CDR2: LGHNT, FRNRAP. The CDR3 region is CASGFLSSGANVLTF. The CDR3 DNA reads as TGTGCTAGTGGTTTTTTGAGCTCTGGGGCCAACGTCCTGACTTTC.

The genes are TRBV9 and TRBJ2-5; the D is unclear. Matching the DNA end better, TRBJ2-7 makes the J call doubtful. The CDR3 extends over 13 amino acids. Germline-derived CDR1 and CDR2 are SGDLS and YYNGEE. The CDR3, as DNA: TGTGCCAGCAGCGCGGACGGAACCTACGAGCAGTACTTC. This codes for CASSADGTYEQYF.

V usage is TRBV20-1 and J usage is TRBJ2-5, with 7 positions matching TRBD1. V lost 7 bases and J lost 5; bases outside the gene matches: 4. This CDR3 has 11 amino acids. CDR1 is DFQATT, CDR2 SNEGSKA, per germline (reference sequence). CDR3 DNA sequence: TGCAGTGGGCAGACAGGGGAGACCCAGTACTTC. This encodes CSGQTGETQYF.

This chain links TRBV2 with TRBJ2-2; 11 nucleotides agree with TRBD1. CDR1 is SNHLY, CDR2 FYNNEI, per germline. The CDR3 has 16 residues. J gave up 5 bases and V 6 bases, and 8 bases lay outside the gene matches. CDR3 in DNA: TGTGCCAGCAGCGCGGGACAGGGGGTCCCGACCGGGGAGCTGTTTTTT. It codes for CASSAGQGVPTGELFF.

This clone was picked up a small number of times. CDR3 amino acids: CASSVSNQGVGNTIYF. CDR3 nucleotide sequence: TGTGCCAGCAGCGTTAGCAACCAGGGAGTGGGAAACACCATATATTTT. This chain links TRBV9 with TRBJ1-3; possibly TRBD1 for D (5 bases). CDR1 is SGDLS and CDR2 is YYNGEE in the germline V gene. V was pared by 2 bases and J by 4 bases, with 16 bases between. The CDR3 is 16 residues long.

J is TRBJ2-1 and V is TRBV19; 8 bases agree with TRBD1. Germline CDR1 reads LNHDA; CDR2 reads SQIVND (reference sequence). The V gene end was trimmed by 7 bases and the J gene end by 3 bases; junction bases not matched to a gene: 5. The CDR3 spans 14 residues. CDR3 coding DNA: TGTGCCAGTAAAGTTGGACAGGGCTACAATGAGCAGTTCTTC. This encodes CASKVGQGYNEQFF.

J is TRBJ2-5 and V is TRBV18; D may be TRBD1 (6 bases). In germline, CDR1 is KGHSH, CDR2 LQKENI. CDR3 length equals 15 residues. Trimming pared 1 base from V and 1 base from J, leaving 10 bases between. The CDR3: CASSPQGQFQETQYF. For the CDR3, the DNA is TGTGCCAGCTCACCACAAGGACAGTTCCAAGAGACCCAGTACTTC.

The chain combines TRBV30 with TRBJ2-5, with 9 bases fitting TRBD2. The CDR3 sequence is 13 residues long. The germline CDR1 and CDR2 sequences are GTSNPN and SVGIG (reference sequence). Trimming removed 1 base from V and 5 bases from J; junction bases left unmatched: 2. The CDR3 region is CAWSGAGGETQYF. The CDR3 region has the DNA TGTGCCTGGAGTGGAGCGGGGGGTGAGACCCAGTACTTC.

The chain links TRBV2 to TRBJ1-1; D remains unclear. The V gene lost 3 bases and the J gene lost 11 bases, with 13 bases spanning the gap. Germline CDR1 is SNHLY and CDR2 is FYNNEI. The CDR3 extends over 12 amino acids. The CDR3 DNA reads as TGTGCCAGCAGTGACAACCGCCCCGGGGCTTTCTTT. Protein sequence: CASSDNRPGAFF. Supplemented by reference TRBV2 and TRBJ1-1, the full variable domain reads EPEVTQTPSHQVTQMGQEVILRCVPISNHLYFYWYRQILGQKVEFLVSFYNNEISEKSEIFDDQFSVERPDGSNFTLKIRSTKLEDSAMYFCASSDNRPGAFFGQGTRLTVV.

The chain combines TRBV2 with TRBJ1-2; D perhaps matches TRBD1 (6 bases). This CDR3 has 15 amino acids. Germline loops: CDR1 SNHLY, CDR2 FYNNEI. Trimming pared 1 base from V and 4 bases from J, leaving 13 bases between. CDR3: CASSEGASRGYGYTF. For the CDR3, the DNA is TGTGCCAGCAGTGAAGGAGCCTCCAGGGGCTATGGCTACACCTTC.